Listed below are T cell receptor beta chains from one sample, sequenced in a study of T cell repertoires in cytomegalovirus infection. TCRdb fed the reads into MiXCR, producing one record per CDR3 protein. The sample includes hundreds of thousands of distinct CDR3 sequences, about 40% of them seen just once. Sample: PBMCs. The receptors originated from a human donor in good health (CMV status not recorded). Some clones in this sample may be carry-over from other donors' samples. CDR3s include the opening cysteine and the closing phenylalanine or tryptophan. D genes are given only for firm matches. A row's size may be missing; if present it is once, few, many or a size class.

j_gene: TRBJ2-7; abundance: NA; d_gene: TRBD2; v_gene: TRBV7-9; CDR3aa: CASSLTSGGVGSSYEQYF; CDR3nt: TGTGCCAGCAGCTTAACTAGCGGGGGAGTCGGGAGCTCCTACGAGCAGTACTTC
j_gene: TRBJ1-2; abundance: NA; d_gene: TRBD1; v_gene: TRBV12-5; CDR3aa: CASGLSGTGGYGYTF; CDR3nt: TGTGCTAGTGGTCTTTCCGGGACAGGGGGCTATGGCTACACCTTC
j_gene: TRBJ1-5; abundance: NA; d_gene: TRBD1; v_gene: TRBV7-4; CDR3aa: CASSLGGAGGPYSNQPQHF; CDR3nt: TGTGCCAGCAGCTTAGGGGGGGCAGGGGGCCCTTATAGCAATCAGCCCCAGCATTTT
j_gene: TRBJ2-1; abundance: few; d_gene: NA; v_gene: TRBV7-6; CDR3aa: CASSLIFGGGSRYNEQFF; CDR3nt: TGTGCCAGCAGCTTAATTTTCGGGGGCGGGAGCCGGTACAATGAGCAGTTCTTC
j_gene: TRBJ1-5; abundance: NA; d_gene: NA; v_gene: TRBV12-3/TRBV12-4; CDR3aa: CASSLKGWNQPQHF; CDR3nt: TGTGCCAGCAGTTTAAAGGGGTGGAATCAGCCCCAGCATTTT
j_gene: TRBJ2-1; abundance: NA; d_gene: TRBD2; v_gene: TRBV19; CDR3aa: CASSQQRGIYNEQFF; CDR3nt: TGTGCCAGTAGTCAGCAGCGGGGGATATACAATGAGCAGTTCTTC
j_gene: TRBJ2-1; abundance: NA; d_gene: NA; v_gene: TRBV10-2; CDR3aa: CASSDWTEITYNEQFF; CDR3nt: TGCGCCAGCAGTGACTGGACAGAGATTACCTACAATGAGCAGTTCTTC
j_gene: TRBJ2-1; abundance: few; d_gene: TRBD2; v_gene: TRBV2; CDR3aa: CASSDEAGNSHNEQFF; CDR3nt: TGTGCCAGCAGTGACGAAGCGGGGAACAGCCACAATGAGCAGTTCTTC
j_gene: TRBJ2-3; abundance: many; d_gene: NA; v_gene: TRBV6-1; CDR3aa: CASSEWSSRSTDTQYF; CDR3nt: TGTGCCAGCAGTGAATGGAGTAGCAGGAGCACAGATACGCAGTATTTT
j_gene: TRBJ1-6; abundance: NA; d_gene: NA; v_gene: TRBV20-1; CDR3aa: CSARQGSTDSPLHF; CDR3nt: TGCAGTGCTAGGCAGGGGTCTACGGATTCACCCCTCCACTTT
j_gene: TRBJ2-5; abundance: NA; d_gene: NA; v_gene: TRBV29-1; CDR3aa: CSVRTRRETQYF; CDR3nt: TGCAGCGTCCGGACTCGCCGAGAGACCCAGTACTTC
j_gene: TRBJ2-7; abundance: few; d_gene: TRBD1; v_gene: TRBV6-5; CDR3aa: CASSSPRTGSYEQYF; CDR3nt: TGTGCCAGCAGCAGCCCTAGGACAGGGTCCTACGAGCAGTACTTC
j_gene: TRBJ1-1; abundance: NA; d_gene: NA; v_gene: TRBV5-1; CDR3aa: CASSSQGLVNTEAFF; CDR3nt: TGCGCCAGCAGTTCCCAGGGTTTGGTTAACACTGAAGCTTTCTTT
j_gene: TRBJ2-1; abundance: NA; d_gene: TRBD1; v_gene: TRBV5-1; CDR3aa: CASSLQGFTGYNEQFF; CDR3nt: TGCGCCAGCAGCTTACAGGGGTTCACCGGTTACAATGAGCAGTTCTTC
j_gene: TRBJ2-7; abundance: NA; d_gene: NA; v_gene: TRBV28; CDR3aa: CASSLTGTPNHEQYF; CDR3nt: TGTGCCAGCAGTTTGACCGGGACTCCAAACCACGAGCAGTACTTC
j_gene: TRBJ2-1; abundance: NA; d_gene: NA; v_gene: TRBV7-2; CDR3aa: CASSLTARSRKEQFF; CDR3nt: TGTGCCAGCAGCTTAACCGCACGATCCCGGAAGGAGCAGTTCTTC
j_gene: TRBJ2-7; abundance: NA; d_gene: NA; v_gene: TRBV6-6; CDR3aa: CASSYSRAGFIYEQYF; CDR3nt: TGTGCCAGCAGTTACTCGAGGGCAGGGTTTATCTACGAGCAGTACTTC
j_gene: TRBJ2-1; abundance: many; d_gene: TRBD2; v_gene: TRBV7-8; CDR3aa: CASSFTLAGGSSYNEQFF; CDR3nt: TGTGCCAGCAGCTTCACCCTAGCGGGGGGGAGCTCCTACAATGAGCAGTTCTTC
j_gene: TRBJ1-2; abundance: many; d_gene: TRBD1; v_gene: TRBV7-2; CDR3aa: CASSPGDRAASYTF; CDR3nt: TGTGCCAGCAGCCCAGGGGACAGGGCGGCGAGCTACACCTTC
j_gene: TRBJ2-5; abundance: few; d_gene: NA; v_gene: TRBV2; CDR3aa: CASSAGQLQETQYF; CDR3nt: TGTGCCAGCAGTGCTGGACAGCTCCAAGAGACCCAGTACTTC
j_gene: TRBJ1-3; abundance: NA; d_gene: NA; v_gene: TRBV9; CDR3aa: CASSVDRVSSGNTIYF; CDR3nt: TGTGCCAGCAGCGTAGACCGGGTCTCTTCTGGAAACACCATATATTTT
j_gene: TRBJ2-2; abundance: many; d_gene: TRBD2; v_gene: TRBV7-2; CDR3aa: CASSKASGRIGTGELFF; CDR3nt: TGTGCCAGCAGCAAAGCTAGCGGGAGGATTGGGACCGGGGAGCTGTTTTTT
j_gene: TRBJ2-5; abundance: many; d_gene: TRBD2; v_gene: TRBV7-2; CDR3aa: CASSLGCEPGTSEETQYF; CDR3nt: TGTGCCAGCAGCTTAGGTTGTGAACCCGGGACTAGCGAAGAGACCCAGTACTTC
j_gene: TRBJ1-5; abundance: many; d_gene: NA; v_gene: TRBV7-2; CDR3aa: CASSLTKQGPGEGDQPQHF; CDR3nt: TGTGCCAGCAGCTTAACCAAGCAGGGGCCGGGTGAGGGGGATCAGCCCCAGCATTTT
j_gene: TRBJ1-1; abundance: few; d_gene: NA; v_gene: TRBV6-8; CDR3aa: CASSYYGAEAFF; CDR3nt: TGTGCCAGCAGTTATTACGGGGCTGAAGCTTTCTTT
j_gene: TRBJ2-7; abundance: NA; d_gene: NA; v_gene: TRBV14; CDR3aa: CASSQAIQASYEQYF; CDR3nt: TGTGCCAGCAGCCAAGCAATCCAAGCCTCTTACGAGCAGTACTTC
j_gene: TRBJ2-3; abundance: many; d_gene: TRBD2; v_gene: TRBV12-3/TRBV12-4; CDR3aa: CASSFPPGLVGTDTQYF; CDR3nt: TGTGCCAGCAGTTTCCCACCGGGACTAGTGGGGACAGATACGCAGTATTTT
j_gene: TRBJ2-5; abundance: NA; d_gene: TRBD2; v_gene: TRBV5-5; CDR3aa: CASSLLASGSYSETQYF; CDR3nt: TGTGCCAGCAGCTTGCTGGCTAGCGGGAGTTACTCGGAGACCCAGTACTTC
j_gene: TRBJ1-6; abundance: few; d_gene: NA; v_gene: TRBV25-1; CDR3aa: CASNSALSPLHF; CDR3nt: TGTGCCAGCAATTCTGCCCTTTCCCCCCTCCACTTT
j_gene: TRBJ1-2; abundance: NA; d_gene: NA; v_gene: TRBV4-1; CDR3aa: CASSQDPETYGYTF; CDR3nt: TGCGCCAGCAGCCAAGATCCAGAGACCTATGGCTACACCTTC
j_gene: TRBJ1-1; abundance: few; d_gene: TRBD1; v_gene: TRBV15; CDR3aa: CATSTSPGTVSNTEAFF; CDR3nt: TGTGCCACCAGCACCAGTCCCGGGACAGTTTCGAACACTGAAGCTTTCTTT
j_gene: TRBJ2-7; abundance: NA; d_gene: NA; v_gene: TRBV27; CDR3aa: CASSPSQGVLRWEQYF; CDR3nt: TGTGCCAGCAGTCCAAGCCAGGGAGTCCTACGTTGGGAGCAGTACTTC
j_gene: TRBJ2-5; abundance: NA; d_gene: NA; v_gene: TRBV6-1; CDR3aa: CASSRSLPTMRMGAETQYF; CDR3nt: TGTGCCAGCAGCCGCTCCCTCCCCACCATGAGGATGGGGGCAGAGACCCAGTACTTC
j_gene: TRBJ2-1; abundance: few; d_gene: NA; v_gene: TRBV27; CDR3aa: CASTPGSGVYNEQFF; CDR3nt: TGTGCCAGCACCCCTGGGTCAGGTGTCTACAATGAGCAGTTCTTC
j_gene: TRBJ1-3; abundance: NA; d_gene: NA; v_gene: TRBV6-8; CDR3aa: CASSYTGGVGNTIYF; CDR3nt: TGTGCCAGCAGTTACACGGGCGGGGTTGGAAACACCATATATTTT
j_gene: TRBJ1-1; abundance: NA; d_gene: NA; v_gene: TRBV7-2; CDR3aa: CASSLGRVNTESFF; CDR3nt: TGTGCCAGCAGCTTAGGGAGGGTTAACACTGAATCTTTCTTT
j_gene: TRBJ1-5; abundance: NA; d_gene: NA; v_gene: TRBV12-3/TRBV12-4; CDR3aa: CASSLSGPSNQPQHF; CDR3nt: TGTGCCAGCAGTTTGTCAGGGCCGAGCAATCAGCCCCAGCATTTT